This is a list of T cell receptor beta chains from one sample in a study of cytomegalovirus exposure and HLA in healthy donors. Sequencing used immunoSEQ multiplex PCR; TCRdb keeps in-frame clones, though not all of them. The sample yields roughly 120,000 clones, roughly 60% seen once. The source material was PBMCs. These receptors originate from a man aged 40-50 years in good health and CMV-seropositive. CDR3s include the opening cysteine and the closing phenylalanine or tryptophan. The D gene is left open where the match is weak. Clone size is not always given. Where it is, it says once, few, many or a class for expanded clones.

TRBJ1-2 few - TRBV28 CASSPSGYSNYGYTF TGTGCCAGCAGTCCTTCAGGGTACTCTAACTATGGCTACACCTTC
TRBJ2-5 - TRBD1 TRBV7-7 CASSRGQAETQYF TGTGCCAGCAGCCGAGGACAGGCGGAGACCCAGTACTTC
TRBJ2-7 once TRBD2 TRBV4-1 CASSPLGTSGGLPYEQYF TGCGCCAGCAGCCCGCTCGGGACTAGCGGGGGCCTTCCCTACGAGCAGTACTTC
TRBJ2-7 - TRBD1 TRBV6-5 CASRRLTGSSYEQYF TGTGCCAGCAGAAGGTTGACAGGGAGCTCCTACGAGCAGTACTTC
TRBJ2-7 - TRBD1 TRBV7-7 CASSLDRGPYEQYF TGTGCTAGCAGCTTAGACAGGGGGCCGTACGAGCAGTACTTC
TRBJ2-7 few - TRBV6-5 CASSLQGASGEQYF TGTGCCAGCAGTCTTCAGGGGGCTAGCGGCGAGCAGTACTTC
TRBJ2-3 - TRBD2 TRBV5-4 CASSPGTTPSTDTQYF TGTGCCAGCAGTCCTGGGACTACCCCTAGCACAGATACGCAGTATTTT
TRBJ2-3 - - TRBV7-9 CASSSGADTQYF TGTGCCAGCAGCTCGGGGGCAGATACGCAGTATTTT
TRBJ2-1 - TRBD2 TRBV28 CASSLIAGLEQFF TGTGCCAGCAGTTTAATAGCGGGACTGGAGCAGTTCTTC
TRBJ2-3 - - TRBV4-3 CASSPSLTDTQYF TGCGCCAGCAGCCCTTCCCTCACAGATACGCAGTATTTT
TRBJ2-7 few TRBD1 TRBV7-9 CASSVGTGWSEQYF TGTGCCAGCAGCGTCGGGACAGGCTGGAGCGAGCAGTACTTC
TRBJ2-3 few TRBD1 TRBV2 CASSDRADTDTQYF TGTGCCAGCAGCGACAGGGCGGACACAGATACGCAGTATTTT
TRBJ1-6 - TRBD1 TRBV25-1 CASSDYRGSYNSPLHF TGTGCCAGCAGTGACTACAGGGGCTCCTATAATTCACCCCTCCACTTT
TRBJ2-1 - TRBD2 TRBV7-9 CASSLLGSGSDEQFF TGTGCCAGCAGCTTACTGGGTAGCGGGAGTGATGAGCAGTTCTTC
TRBJ1-2 once TRBD1 TRBV6-1 CASSPGGRSNYGYTF TGTGCCAGCAGTCCAGGGGGAAGGAGCAACTATGGCTACACCTTC
TRBJ2-7 - TRBD2 TRBV7-2 CASSHGLANYEQYF TGTGCCAGCAGCCACGGACTAGCGAACTACGAGCAGTACTTC
TRBJ2-3 - TRBD2 TRBV10-3 CAITDGLAGDTDTQYF TGTGCCATCACCGACGGACTAGCGGGGGACACAGATACGCAGTATTTT
TRBJ1-2 - - TRBV7-9 CASSPPTGTDYTQEGYTF TGTGCCAGCAGCCCCCCAACGGGGACGGACTACACTCAAGAGGGCTACACCTTC
TRBJ1-6 few TRBD1 TRBV15 CATGGTVNSPLHF TGTGCGACCGGAGGGACAGTCAATTCACCCCTCCACTTT
TRBJ2-7 few TRBD1 TRBV4-3 CASSLAWDRSSYEQYF TGCGCCAGCAGCCTCGCTTGGGACAGGAGCTCCTACGAGCAGTACTTC
TRBJ2-2 - TRBD2 TRBV7-9 CASSLSGGVNTGELFF TGTGCCAGCAGCTTAAGCGGGGGGGTGAACACCGGGGAGCTGTTTTTT
TRBJ1-1 - - TRBV7-2 CASSLVRGMNTEAFF TGTGCCAGCAGCTTAGTAAGGGGTATGAACACTGAAGCTTTCTTT
TRBJ2-7 - - TRBV4-3 CASSQDPIDTYEQYF TGCGCCAGCAGCCAAGATCCAATTGACACCTACGAGCAGTACTTC
TRBJ2-5 - TRBD1 TRBV7-2 CASSPQGAETQYF TGTGCCAGCAGCCCACAGGGGGCAGAGACCCAGTACTTC
TRBJ2-3 - - TRBV19 CASRIQASTDTQYF TGTGCCAGTAGAATTCAGGCGAGCACAGATACGCAGTATTTT
TRBJ2-7 few - TRBV6-6 CASSRLSTVSYEQYF TGTGCCAGCAGTCGCCTCTCGACAGTCTCCTACGAGCAGTACTTC
TRBJ2-1 few - TRBV25-1 CASSDRGWGEQFF TGTGCCAGCAGTGATAGGGGGTGGGGTGAGCAGTTCTTC
TRBJ1-4 - - TRBV9 CASSAEVGKLFF TGTGCCAGCAGCGCGGAGGTGGGAAAACTGTTTTTT
TRBJ1-4 - - TRBV2 CASSEVQGSGKLFF TGTGCCAGCAGTGAGGTGCAGGGTAGCGGAAAACTGTTTTTT
TRBJ2-3 - - TRBV21-1 CASRDRGTQYF TGTGCCAGTAGGGACAGGGGAACACAGTATTTT
TRBJ1-5 few TRBD1 TRBV6-6 CASSWGQGAIQPQHF TGTGCCAGCAGTTGGGGACAGGGGGCCATTCAGCCCCAGCATTTT
TRBJ2-5 - TRBD2 TRBV7-3 CASSWSTSGGWETQYF TGTGCCAGCAGCTGGTCGACTAGCGGGGGATGGGAGACCCAGTACTTC
TRBJ2-1 - - TRBV28 CASSLFRGVNYNEQFF TGTGCCAGCAGTTTGTTTCGCGGGGTAAACTACAATGAGCAGTTCTTC
TRBJ1-4 - - TRBV7-2 CASSLNGEGEKLFF TGTGCCAGCAGCTTAAATGGAGAAGGTGAAAAACTGTTTTTT
TRBJ2-7 - - TRBV20-1 CSARDRGAEYF TGCAGTGCTAGAGATCGCGGGGCTGAGTACTTC
TRBJ2-1 - - TRBV4-1 CASTPRYSSYNEQFF TGCGCCAGCACCCCCCGGTACTCGTCCTACAATGAGCAGTTCTTC
TRBJ2-1 - TRBD1 TRBV5-5 CASSPGTGPRYNEQFF TGTGCCAGCAGCCCGGGGACAGGCCCTCGCTACAATGAGCAGTTCTTC
TRBJ2-7 - - TRBV6-5 CASSLDFSTYEQYF TGTGCCAGCAGTTTGGACTTCTCTACCTACGAGCAGTACTTC
TRBJ2-2 - TRBD1 TRBV5-1 CASSPGPGTGDTGELFF TGCGCCAGCAGCCCGGGGCCCGGGACAGGGGACACCGGGGAGCTGTTTTTT
TRBJ2-1 - - TRBV2 CASSVDTGYNEQFF TGTGCCAGCAGTGTGGACACAGGGTACAATGAGCAGTTCTTC
TRBJ2-7 - - TRBV6-1 CASSEFRPQVYFYEQYF TGTGCCAGCAGTGAATTCAGGCCACAAGTTTACTTCTACGAGCAGTACTTC
TRBJ1-6 - - TRBV4-1 CASSQGGGGGSPLHF TGCGCCAGCAGCCAAGGCGGTGGGGGGGGGTCACCCCTCCACTTT